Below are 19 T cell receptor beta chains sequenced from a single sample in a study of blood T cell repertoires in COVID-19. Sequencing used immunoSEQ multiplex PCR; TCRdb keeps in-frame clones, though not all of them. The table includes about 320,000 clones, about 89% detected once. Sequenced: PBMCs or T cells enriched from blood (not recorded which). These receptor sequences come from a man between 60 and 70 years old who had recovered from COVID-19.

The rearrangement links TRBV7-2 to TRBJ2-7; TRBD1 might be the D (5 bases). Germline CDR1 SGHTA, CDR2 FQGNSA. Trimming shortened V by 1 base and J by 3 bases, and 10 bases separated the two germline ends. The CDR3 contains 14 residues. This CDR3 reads CASSLGAGIYEQYF. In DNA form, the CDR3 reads TGTGCCAGCAGCTTAGGCGCAGGGATCTACGAGCAGTACTTC. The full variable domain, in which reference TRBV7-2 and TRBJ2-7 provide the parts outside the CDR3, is GAGVSQSPSNKVTEKGKDVELRCDPISGHTALYWYRQSLGQGLEFLIYFQGNSAPDKSGLPSDRFSAERTGGSVSTLTIQRTQQEDSAVYLCASSLGAGIYEQYFGPGTRLTVT.

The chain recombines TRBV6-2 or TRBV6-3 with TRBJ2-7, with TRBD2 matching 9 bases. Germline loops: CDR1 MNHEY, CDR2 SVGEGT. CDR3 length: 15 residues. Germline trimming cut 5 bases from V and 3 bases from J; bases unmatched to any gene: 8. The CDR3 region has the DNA TGTGCCAGCAGTATTCCTAGCGGGATTCTCTACGAGCAGTACTTC. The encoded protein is CASSIPSGILYEQYF.

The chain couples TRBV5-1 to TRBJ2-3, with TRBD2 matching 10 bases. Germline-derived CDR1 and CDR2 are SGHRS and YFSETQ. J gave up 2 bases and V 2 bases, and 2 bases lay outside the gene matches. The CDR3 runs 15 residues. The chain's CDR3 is CASSLLAGTTDTQYF. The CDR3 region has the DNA TGCGCCAGCAGCTTACTAGCGGGGACCACAGATACGCAGTATTTT.

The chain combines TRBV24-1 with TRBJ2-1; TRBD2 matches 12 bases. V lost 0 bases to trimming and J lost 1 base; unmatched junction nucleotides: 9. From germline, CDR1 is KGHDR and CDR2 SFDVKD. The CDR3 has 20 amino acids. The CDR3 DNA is TGTGCCACCAGTGATTTGGGCCTAGCGGGAGGGAATAGGTCCTACAATGAGCAGTTCTTC. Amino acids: CATSDLGLAGGNRSYNEQFF.

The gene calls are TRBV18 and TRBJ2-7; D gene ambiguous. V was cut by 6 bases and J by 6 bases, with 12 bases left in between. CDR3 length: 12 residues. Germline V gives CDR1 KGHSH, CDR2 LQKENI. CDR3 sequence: CASSHPQVEQYF. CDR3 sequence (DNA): TGTGCCAGCTCTCATCCCCAGGTCGAGCAGTACTTC. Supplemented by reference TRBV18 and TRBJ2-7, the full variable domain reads NAGVMQNPRHLVRRRGQEARLRCSPMKGHSHVYWYRQLPEEGLKFMVYLQKENIIDESGMPKERFSAEFPKEGPSILRIQQVVRGDSAAYFCASSHPQVEQYFGPGTRLTVT.

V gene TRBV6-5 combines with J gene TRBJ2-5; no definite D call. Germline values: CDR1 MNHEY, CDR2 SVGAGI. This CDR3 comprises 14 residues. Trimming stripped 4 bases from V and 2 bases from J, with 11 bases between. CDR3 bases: TGTGCCAGCAGTTCTCGCCCGACTCAAGAGACCCAGTACTTC. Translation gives CASSSRPTQETQYF.

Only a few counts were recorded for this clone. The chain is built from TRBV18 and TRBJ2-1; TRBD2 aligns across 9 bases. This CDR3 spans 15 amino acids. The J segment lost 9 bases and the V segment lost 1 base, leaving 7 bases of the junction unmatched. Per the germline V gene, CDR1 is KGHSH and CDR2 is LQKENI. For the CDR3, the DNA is TGTGCCAGCTCACCACGGACTAGCGAACCCAGTGAGCAGTTCTTC. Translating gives CASSPRTSEPSEQFF.

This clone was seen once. The CDR3 region has the DNA TGTGCCAGCGGGGAGACAGGGGTAAAGAGGGGAGCTTTCTTT. Its protein product is CASGETGVKRGAFF. V is TRBV28 and J is TRBJ1-1, with 8 nucleotides matching TRBD1. CDR3 length: 14 residues. Unmatched junction bases numbered 15, after V lost 8 bases and J lost 10 bases. Germline V gene data show CDR1 as MDHEN and CDR2 as SYDVKM.

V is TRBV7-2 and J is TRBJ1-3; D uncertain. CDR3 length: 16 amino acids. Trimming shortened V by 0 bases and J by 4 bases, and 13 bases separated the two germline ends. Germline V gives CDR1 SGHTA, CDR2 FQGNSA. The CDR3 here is CASSLAPRTVGNTIYF. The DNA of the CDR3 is TGTGCCAGCAGCTTAGCGCCTAGGACTGTCGGAAACACCATATATTTT.

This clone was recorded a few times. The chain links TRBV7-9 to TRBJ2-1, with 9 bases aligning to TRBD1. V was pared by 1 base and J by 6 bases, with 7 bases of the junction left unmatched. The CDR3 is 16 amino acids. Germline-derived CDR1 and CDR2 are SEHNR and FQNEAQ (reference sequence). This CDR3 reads CASSLGTGEVFNEQFF. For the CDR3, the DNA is TGTGCCAGCAGCTTAGGGACAGGGGAAGTGTTCAATGAGCAGTTCTTC.

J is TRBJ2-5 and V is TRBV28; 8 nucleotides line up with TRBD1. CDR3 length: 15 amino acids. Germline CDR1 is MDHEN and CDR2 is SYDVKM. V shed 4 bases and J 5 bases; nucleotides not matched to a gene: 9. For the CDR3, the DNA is TGTGCCAGCAGTTCACCGACAGGGGCTGGGGAGACCCAGTACTTC. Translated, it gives CASSSPTGAGETQYF.

DNA of the CDR3: TGTGCCAGCTCACCAATCCGGGAGAACACCGGGGAGCTGTTTTTT. Translating gives CASSPIRENTGELFF. The chain joins TRBV18 to TRBJ2-2; TRBD2 is a possible D gene (5 bases). The CDR3 runs 15 residues. From germline, CDR1 is KGHSH and CDR2 LQKENI. V was pared by 2 bases and J by 1 base, with 8 bases between.

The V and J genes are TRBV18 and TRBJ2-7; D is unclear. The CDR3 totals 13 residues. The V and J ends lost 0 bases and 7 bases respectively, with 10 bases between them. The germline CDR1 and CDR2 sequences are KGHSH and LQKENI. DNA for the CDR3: TGTGCCAGCTCACCACCGATGGCGAGGGAGCAGTACTTC. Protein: CASSPPMAREQYF.

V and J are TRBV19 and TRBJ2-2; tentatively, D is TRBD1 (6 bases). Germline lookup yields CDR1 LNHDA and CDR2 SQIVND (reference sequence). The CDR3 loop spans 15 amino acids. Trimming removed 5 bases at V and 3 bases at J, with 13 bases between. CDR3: CASSPRAGDTGELFF. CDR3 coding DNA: TGTGCCAGTAGTCCCCGGGCAGGGGACACCGGGGAGCTGTTTTTT.

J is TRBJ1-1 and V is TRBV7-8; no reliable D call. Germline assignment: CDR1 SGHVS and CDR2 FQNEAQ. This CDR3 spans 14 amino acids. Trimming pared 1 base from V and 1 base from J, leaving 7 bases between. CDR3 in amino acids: CASSLGQANTEAFF. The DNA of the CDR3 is TGTGCCAGCAGCTTAGGGCAGGCGAACACTGAAGCTTTCTTT. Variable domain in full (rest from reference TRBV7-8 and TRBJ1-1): GAGVSQSPRYKVAKRGQDVALRCDPISGHVSLFWYQQALGQGPEFLTYFQNEAQLDKSGLPSDRFFAERPEGSVSTLKIQRTQQEDSAVYLCASSLGQANTEAFFGQGTRLTVV.

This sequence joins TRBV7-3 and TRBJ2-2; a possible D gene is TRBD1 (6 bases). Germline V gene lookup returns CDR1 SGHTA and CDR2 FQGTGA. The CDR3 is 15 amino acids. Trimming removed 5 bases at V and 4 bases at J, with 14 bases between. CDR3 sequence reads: CASSPSQGSTGELFF. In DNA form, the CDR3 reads TGTGCCAGCAGCCCGAGTCAGGGGAGCACCGGGGAGCTGTTTTTT.

In nucleotides, the CDR3 is TGCAGCGTTCCCTCTCCTGGGGGACTAGCTAACTATGGCTACACCTTC. Amino acid sequence: CSVPSPGGLANYGYTF. The chain employs TRBV29-1 and TRBJ1-2, with D perhaps matching TRBD1 (5 bases). The CDR3 loop spans 16 amino acids. Between the trimmed V and J ends, which lost 5 bases and 0 bases, there was a span of 19 bases. The V gene's germline CDR1 is SQVTM and CDR2 ANQGSEA. The variable domain in full, completed from reference TRBV29-1 and TRBJ1-2, reads SAVISQKPSRDICQRGTSLTIQCQVDSQVTMMFWYRQQPGQSLTLIATANQGSEATYESGFVIDKFPISRPNLTFSTLTVSNMSPEDSSIYLCSVPSPGGLANYGYTFGSGTRLTVV.

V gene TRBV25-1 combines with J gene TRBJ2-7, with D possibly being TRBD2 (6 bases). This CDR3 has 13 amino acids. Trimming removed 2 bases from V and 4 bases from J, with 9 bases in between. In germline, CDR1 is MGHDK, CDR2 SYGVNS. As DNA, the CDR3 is TGTGCCAGCAGTGAAGGGGGACTGTACGAGCAGTACTTC. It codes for CASSEGGLYEQYF.

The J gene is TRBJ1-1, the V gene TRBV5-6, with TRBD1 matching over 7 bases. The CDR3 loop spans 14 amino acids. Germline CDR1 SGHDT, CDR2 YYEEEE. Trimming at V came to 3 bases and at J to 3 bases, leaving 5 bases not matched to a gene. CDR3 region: CASSSNRGDTEAFF. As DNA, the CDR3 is TGTGCCAGCAGCTCTAACAGGGGCGACACTGAAGCTTTCTTT. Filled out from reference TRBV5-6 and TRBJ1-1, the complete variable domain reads DAGVTQSPTHLIKTRGQQVTLRCSPKSGHDTVSWYQQALGQGPQFIFQYYEEEERQRGNFPDRFSGHQFPNYSSELNVNALLLGDSALYLCASSSNRGDTEAFFGQGTRLTVV.